The T cell receptor (beta chain) under discussion was sequenced for a study of CD8 T cells in ankylosing spondylitis. TCRdb called the 5' RACE reads again in MiXCR, with one record for every CDR3 protein. This sample has some 240,000 distinct CDR3 sequences, with about 24% found just once. V lost 6 bases to trimming and J lost 8 bases; unmatched junction nucleotides: 4. Germline V gene data show CDR1 as DFQATT and CDR2 as SNEGSKA (reference sequence). The CDR3 extends over 11 amino acids. This clonotype showed up many times. The rearrangement links TRBV20-1 to TRBJ2-1, with 7 bases lining up with TRBD2. Sequencing used blood, either unsorted or a sorted T cell fraction (not recorded which). This TCR was sampled from a male donor with ankylosing spondylitis or in good health (not recorded which). CDR3 sequence reads: CSAQREDEQFF. Here the CDR3 DNA reads TGCAGTGCCCAACGGGAGGATGAGCAGTTCTTC.